This TCR beta chain was captured by sequencing in a study of blood T cell repertoires in COVID-19. Libraries were prepared by immunoSEQ multiplex PCR; TCRdb keeps only in-frame clonotypes and omits some of them. Among under 300,000 clones, around 88% were seen once, and the ten largest hold 2% to 2.5%. Enrollees, about 18 to 95 years old, lived in around 23 US areas. This CDR3 spans 15 amino acids. Germline values: CDR1 WSHSY, CDR2 SAAADI. V gave up 3 bases and J gave up 6 bases, with 16 bases separating them. The receptor comes from a woman in her thirties or forties with acute COVID-19. The V and J genes are TRBV10-2 and TRBJ2-3; D is perhaps TRBD1 (5 bases). The material sequenced was PBMCs or T cells enriched from blood (not recorded which). In nucleotides, the CDR3 is TGCGCCAGCAGTGATCCAGGTGGGGCCTTTGATACGCAGTATTTT. Protein: CASSDPGGAFDTQYF.